The clone carrying this TCR beta chain showed up just once. The V and J ends lost 5 bases and 4 bases, in that order; junction bases with no gene match: 5. Germline V lookup: CDR1 PRHDT, CDR2 FYEKMQ (reference sequence). The CDR3 length is 14 residues. Sequencing used immunoSEQ multiplex PCR; TCRdb keeps in-frame clones, though not all of them. Counted here are roughly 250,000 clones, nearly 90% occurring once; the ten biggest clones make up approximately 2.2%. This specimen comes from a study of blood T cell repertoires in COVID-19. At the level of the study: Acute and convalescent COVID-19 samples came from the United States, Italy and Spain.

What was sequenced was peripheral blood. This TCR was recovered from a woman in her thirties or forties who had recovered from COVID-19. V usage is TRBV13 and J usage is TRBJ1-2; 9 bases fit TRBD1. The CDR3 nucleotides read TGTGCCAGCAGCCGTCGGACAGGGGCCTATGGCTACACCTTC. This codes for CASSRRTGAYGYTF.